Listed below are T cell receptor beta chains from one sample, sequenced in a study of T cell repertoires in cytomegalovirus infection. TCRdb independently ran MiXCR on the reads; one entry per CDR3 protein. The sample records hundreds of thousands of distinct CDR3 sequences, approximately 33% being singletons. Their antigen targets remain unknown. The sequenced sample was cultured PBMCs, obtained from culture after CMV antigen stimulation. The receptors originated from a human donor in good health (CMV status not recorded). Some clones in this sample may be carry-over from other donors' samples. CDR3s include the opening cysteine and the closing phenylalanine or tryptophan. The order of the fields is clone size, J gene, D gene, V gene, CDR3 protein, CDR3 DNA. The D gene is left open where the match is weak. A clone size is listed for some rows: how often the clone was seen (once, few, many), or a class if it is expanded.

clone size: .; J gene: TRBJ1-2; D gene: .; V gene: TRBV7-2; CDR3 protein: CASSLENRALYGYTF; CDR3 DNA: TGTGCCAGCAGCTTAGAGAACAGGGCCCTTTATGGCTACACCTTC
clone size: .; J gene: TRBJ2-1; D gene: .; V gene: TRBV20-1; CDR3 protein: CSARRRRGPGNEQFF; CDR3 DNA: TGCAGTGCTAGAAGGCGGCGGGGGCCCGGGAATGAGCAGTTCTTC
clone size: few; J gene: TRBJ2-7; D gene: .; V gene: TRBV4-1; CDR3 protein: CASSQPIGRRTYEQYF; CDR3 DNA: TGCGCCAGCAGCCAACCCATCGGACGGAGGACCTACGAGCAGTACTTC
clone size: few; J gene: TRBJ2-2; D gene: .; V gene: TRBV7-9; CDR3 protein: CASSLFSETGELFF; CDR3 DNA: TGTGCCAGCAGCTTATTTAGCGAGACCGGGGAGCTGTTTTTT
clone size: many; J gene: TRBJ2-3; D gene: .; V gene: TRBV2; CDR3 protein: CASRGDTQYF; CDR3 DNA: TGTGCCAGCCGGGGAGATACGCAGTATTTT
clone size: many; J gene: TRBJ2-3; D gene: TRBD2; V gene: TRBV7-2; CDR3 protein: CASSLVPAGISTDTQYF; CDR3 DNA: TGTGCCAGCAGCTTAGTGCCAGCGGGGATTAGCACAGATACGCAGTATTTT
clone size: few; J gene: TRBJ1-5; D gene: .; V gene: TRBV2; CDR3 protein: CASKDRRGNQPQHF; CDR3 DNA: TGTGCCAGCAAGGACAGAAGGGGCAATCAGCCCCAGCATTTT
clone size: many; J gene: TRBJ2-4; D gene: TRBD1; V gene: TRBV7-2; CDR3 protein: CASSRTGDDIQYF; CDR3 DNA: TGTGCCAGCAGCCGGACAGGGGACGACATTCAGTACTTC
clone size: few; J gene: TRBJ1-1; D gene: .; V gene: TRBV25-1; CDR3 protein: CASRGIGGARWGTEAFF; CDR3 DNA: TGTGCCAGCAGGGGAATAGGGGGGGCGAGATGGGGCACTGAAGCTTTCTTT
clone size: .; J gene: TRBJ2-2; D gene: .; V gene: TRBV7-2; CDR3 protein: CASSPPTYTGELFF; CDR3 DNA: TGTGCCAGCAGCCCTCCCACCTACACCGGGGAGCTGTTTTTT
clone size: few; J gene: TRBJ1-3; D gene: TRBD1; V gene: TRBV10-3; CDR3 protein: CAISVRPGQGTSGNTIYF; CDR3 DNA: TGTGCCATCAGTGTAAGACCGGGACAGGGGACCTCTGGAAACACCATATATTTT
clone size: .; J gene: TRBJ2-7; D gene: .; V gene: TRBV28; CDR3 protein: CASSTVGGYEQYF; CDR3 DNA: TGTGCCAGCAGTACCGTGGGGGGTTACGAGCAGTACTTC
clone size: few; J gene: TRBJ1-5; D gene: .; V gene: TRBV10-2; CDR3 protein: CASSEGGLARQPQHF; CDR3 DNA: TGCGCCAGCAGTGAGGGCGGTCTAGCCAGACAGCCCCAGCATTTT
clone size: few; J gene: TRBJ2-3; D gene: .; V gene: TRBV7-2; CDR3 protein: CASSLGSTGADTQYF; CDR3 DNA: TGTGCCAGCAGCTTAGGGTCCACCGGGGCAGATACGCAGTATTTT
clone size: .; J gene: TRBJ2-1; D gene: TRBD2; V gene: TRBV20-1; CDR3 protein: CSARDTSGGVNEQFF; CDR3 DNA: TGCAGTGCTAGAGATACTAGCGGGGGGGTGAATGAGCAGTTCTTC
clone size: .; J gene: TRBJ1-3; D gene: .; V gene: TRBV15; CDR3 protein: CATSRDQWAAGNTIYF; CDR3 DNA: TGTGCCACCAGCAGAGATCAATGGGCGGCTGGAAACACCATATATTTT
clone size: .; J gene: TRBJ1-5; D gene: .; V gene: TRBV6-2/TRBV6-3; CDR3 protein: CASRNRVQPQHF; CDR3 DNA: TGTGCCAGCAGAAACAGGGTTCAGCCCCAGCATTTT
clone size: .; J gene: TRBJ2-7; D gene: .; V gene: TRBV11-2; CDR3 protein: CASSSPTASRFYEQYF; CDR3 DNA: TGTGCCAGCAGCTCCCCGACGGCGTCTCGATTTTACGAGCAGTACTTC
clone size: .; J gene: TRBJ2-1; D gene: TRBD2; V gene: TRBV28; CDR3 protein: CASSFDSGGPNNEQFF; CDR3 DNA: TGTGCCAGCAGTTTTGATAGCGGGGGACCCAACAATGAGCAGTTCTTC
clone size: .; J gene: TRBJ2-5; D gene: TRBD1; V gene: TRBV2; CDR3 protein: CASKKNRGGETQYF; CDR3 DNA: TGTGCCAGCAAGAAGAACAGGGGCGGAGAGACCCAGTACTTC
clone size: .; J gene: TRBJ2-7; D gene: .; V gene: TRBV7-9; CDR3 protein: CASSLTGDRSEQYF; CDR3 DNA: TGTGCCAGCAGCCTCACAGGCGACCGAAGCGAGCAGTACTTC
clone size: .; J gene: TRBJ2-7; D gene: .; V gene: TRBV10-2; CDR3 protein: CASRPGHPPYEQYF; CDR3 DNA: TGCGCCAGCAGACCGGGACACCCGCCCTACGAGCAGTACTTC
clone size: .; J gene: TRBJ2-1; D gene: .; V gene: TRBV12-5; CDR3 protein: CASGFNREAYNEQFF; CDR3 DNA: TGTGCTAGTGGCTTTAACAGGGAGGCGTACAATGAGCAGTTCTTC
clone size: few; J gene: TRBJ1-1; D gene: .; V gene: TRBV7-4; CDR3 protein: CASSLGRGGGTEAFF; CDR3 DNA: TGTGCCAGCAGCTTAGGTCGGGGAGGGGGCACTGAAGCTTTCTTT
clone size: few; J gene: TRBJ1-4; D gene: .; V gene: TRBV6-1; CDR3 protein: CASSPPGAGNEKLFF; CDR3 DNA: TGTGCCAGCAGCCCCCCGGGGGCCGGTAATGAAAAACTGTTTTTT
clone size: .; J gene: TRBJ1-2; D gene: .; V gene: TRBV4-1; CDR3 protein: CASSQGQANYGYTF; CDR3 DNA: TGCGCCAGCAGCCAAGGACAGGCTAACTATGGCTACACCTTC
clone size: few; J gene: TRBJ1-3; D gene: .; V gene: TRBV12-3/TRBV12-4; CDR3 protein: CASSLGVISGNTIYF; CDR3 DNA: TGTGCCAGCAGTTTAGGGGTTATTTCTGGAAACACCATATATTTT
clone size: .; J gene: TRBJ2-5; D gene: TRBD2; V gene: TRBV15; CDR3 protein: CATSREGEGETQYF; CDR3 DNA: TGTGCCACCAGCAGAGAGGGGGAGGGGGAGACCCAGTACTTC
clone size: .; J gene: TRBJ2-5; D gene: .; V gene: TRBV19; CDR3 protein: CASSVHEQETQYF; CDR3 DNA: TGTGCCAGTAGTGTCCATGAGCAAGAGACCCAGTACTTC
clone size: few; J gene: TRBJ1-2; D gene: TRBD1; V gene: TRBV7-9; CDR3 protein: CASSLTGGARGYTF; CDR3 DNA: TGTGCCAGCAGCCTAACAGGGGGCGCTCGGGGCTACACCTTC
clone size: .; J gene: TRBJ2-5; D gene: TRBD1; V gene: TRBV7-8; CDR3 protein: CASSPRVRDRQQETQYF; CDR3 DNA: TGTGCCAGCAGCCCCCGAGTCCGGGACAGACAACAAGAGACCCAGTACTTC
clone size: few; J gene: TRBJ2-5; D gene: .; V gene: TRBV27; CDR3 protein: CASSPPGDIPQGETQYF; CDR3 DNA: TGTGCCAGCAGTCCCCCCGGGGACATTCCACAGGGAGAGACCCAGTACTTC
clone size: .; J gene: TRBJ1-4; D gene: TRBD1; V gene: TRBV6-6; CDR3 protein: CASSGPGTGLEKLFF; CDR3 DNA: TGTGCCAGCAGTGGACCTGGGACAGGGCTGGAAAAACTGTTTTTT